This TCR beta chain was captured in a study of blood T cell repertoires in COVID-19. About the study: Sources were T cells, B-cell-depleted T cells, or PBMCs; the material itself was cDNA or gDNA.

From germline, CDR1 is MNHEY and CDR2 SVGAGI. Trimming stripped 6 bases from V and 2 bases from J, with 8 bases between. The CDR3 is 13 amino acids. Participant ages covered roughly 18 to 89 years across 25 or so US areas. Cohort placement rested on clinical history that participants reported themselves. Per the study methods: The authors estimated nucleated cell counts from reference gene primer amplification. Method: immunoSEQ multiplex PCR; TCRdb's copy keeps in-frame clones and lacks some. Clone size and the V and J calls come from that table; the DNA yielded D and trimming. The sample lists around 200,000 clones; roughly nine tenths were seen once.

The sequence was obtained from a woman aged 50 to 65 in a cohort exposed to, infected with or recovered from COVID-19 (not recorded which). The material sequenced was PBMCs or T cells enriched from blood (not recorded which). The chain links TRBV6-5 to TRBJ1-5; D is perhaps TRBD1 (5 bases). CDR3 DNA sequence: TGTGCCAGCAGCAGGGATGGCAATCAGCCCCAGCATTTT. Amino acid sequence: CASSRDGNQPQHF.